This T cell receptor beta chain was identified in a study of OX40 agonist ivuxolimab in advanced cancers. At the level of the study: Averaging roughly 60 years in age, with a range of about 23 to 79, the cohort was around 87% male. Prior anti-PD-1, anti-PD-L1 or anti-CTLA-4 therapy was allowed; about 39% had some.

Comments on this clone: At the DNA level, this CDR3 is encoded by other sequences in the same sample as well.

The assay was immunoSEQ multiplex PCR, and TCRdb's table has in-frame clones only and misses some. In the table there are some 150,000 clones, approximately 94% of which are singletons. The sequenced sample was CD4+ or CD8+ T cells sorted from blood, obtained in a trial of the OX40 agonist ivuxolimab. This clonotype was sampled from an adult with an advanced solid tumor such as melanoma, head and neck, liver or kidney cancer.

CDR3 nucleotides: TGTGCCAGCACCCGGAGGCTAGCGGTCACAGATACGCAGTATTTT. Its protein is CASTRRLAVTDTQYF. J is TRBJ2-3 and V is TRBV27, with 7 bases lining up with TRBD2. The V gene end was trimmed by 7 bases and the J gene end by 2 bases; junction bases not matched to a gene: 9. The length of the CDR3 is 15 residues. Germline CDR1 reads MNHEY; CDR2 reads SMNVEV (reference sequence).